The present T cell receptor (beta chain) was sequenced within a study of shared clonotypes between healthy human individuals. Assay: immunoSEQ multiplex PCR; the TCRdb copy retains only in-frame clones and omits some. Of over a million clones in the sample, approximately 98.5% are singletons; the top ten hold about 0.4%. As concerns this clone: At one of its ends the junction is not consistent with the germline gene, which may arise from a read error.

Germline CDR1 is SGHTA and CDR2 is FQGNSA. The CDR3 extends over 15 amino acids. The sequenced sample consisted of naive CD4+ T cells sorted from blood. Subset given: CD45RA+ positively selected. The gene calls are TRBV7-2 and TRBJ2-1, with 9 bases identical to TRBD2. This clonotype was obtained from a man between 25 and 39 years old in good health. The CDR3: CASRLAGVGHNEQFF. The CDR3 DNA reads as TGTGCCAGCAGATTAGCGGGAGTAGGGCACAATGAGCAGTTCTTC.